The 12 T cell receptor beta chains below all came from one sample that was sequenced in a study of Tregs in tolerant kidney transplant recipients. Assay: immunoSEQ multiplex PCR; the TCRdb copy retains only in-frame clones and omits some. The sample consists of 90,000 to 130,000 clones, almost 90% of them appearing once. The sample was CD4+ T cells from blood, taken before the transplant. The receptors originated from a human donor who received a combined kidney and bone marrow transplant.

This clone was seen once. The chain couples TRBV28 to TRBJ2-7; weak D call: TRBD2 (5 bases). Between the trimmed V and J ends, which lost 5 bases and 3 bases, there was a span of 11 bases. The CDR3 runs to 13 residues. Germline CDR1 MDHEN, CDR2 SYDVKM. The CDR3 coding sequence is TGTGCCAGCAGTCCCCCGGGGAGCTACGAGCAGTACTTC. Residues: CASSPPGSYEQYF.

The V gene is TRBV19, the J gene TRBJ2-2, with TRBD2 matching 7 bases. Trimming took 4 bases from V and 2 from J; bases not matched to a gene: 4. This CDR3 region has 15 residues. Germline V gene sequence: CDR1 LNHDA, CDR2 SQIVND (reference sequence). This CDR3 is CASSRTGLNTGELFF. For the CDR3, the DNA is TGTGCCAGTAGTAGAACGGGACTAAACACCGGGGAGCTGTTTTTT.

The chain is built from TRBV28 and TRBJ2-7; TRBD2 agrees at 9 bases. The CDR3 has 16 residues. After removal of 6 bases from V and 7 bases from J, the junction contained 16 bases not matched to a gene. The germline CDR1 and CDR2 sequences are MDHEN and SYDVKM. CDR3 coding DNA: TGTGCCAGCAGCCCCGGGGGATTAGCGGGAGAAGGTGAGCAGTACTTC. Translating it yields CASSPGGLAGEGEQYF.

The V gene is TRBV6-6, the J gene TRBJ1-2; TRBD1 aligns across 7 bases. From germline, CDR1 is MNHNY and CDR2 SVGAGI (reference sequence). There are 13 residues in the CDR3. The trim removed 5 bases at V and 8 bases at J, leaving 8 bases unmatched. In DNA, the CDR3 is TGTGCCAGCAGTCTCAGACAGGGAGACGGCTACACCTTC. Translating it yields CASSLRQGDGYTF.

The chain has TRBV7-2 and TRBJ2-1; 8 positions match TRBD1. Germline V gene lookup returns CDR1 SGHTA and CDR2 FQGNSA. Trimming cost V 5 bases and J 6 bases; bases outside gene matches: 9. CDR3 length: 15 residues. The CDR3 region has the DNA TGTGCCAGCAGCCCGACCGGACAGGGACGCAATGAGCAGTTCTTC. This translates into CASSPTGQGRNEQFF.

V gene TRBV19 combines with J gene TRBJ1-6; the match to TRBD1 covers 7 bases. The CDR3 consists of 16 residues. V lost 5 bases, J lost 2 bases, and 6 bases stayed unmatched. The germline gives CDR1 LNHDA, CDR2 SQIVND (reference sequence). DNA of the CDR3: TGTGCCAGTAGTGCCCGACAGGGCGCCTATAATTCACCCCTCCACTTT. Its translation is CASSARQGAYNSPLHF.

The V and J genes are TRBV29-1 and TRBJ2-7; TRBD1 aligns across 12 bases. CDR1 and CDR2 from the germline V gene are SQVTM and ANQGSEA. This CDR3 has 15 amino acids. The J segment lost 3 bases and the V segment lost 3 bases, leaving 6 bases of the junction unmatched. The CDR3 sequence is CSVDGGTGGFYEQYF. The DNA of the CDR3 is TGCAGCGTTGATGGGGGGACAGGGGGCTTCTACGAGCAGTACTTC.

CDR3 sequence: CAWTTPTSLMETQYF. Here the CDR3 DNA reads TGTGCCTGGACCACCCCGACTAGCTTGATGGAGACCCAGTACTTC. This sequence joins TRBV30 and TRBJ2-5, with TRBD2 identical over 7 bases. After removal of 4 bases from V and 5 bases from J, the junction contained 13 bases not matched to a gene. Germline CDR1 and CDR2: GTSNPN and SVGIG (reference sequence). CDR3 length: 15 residues.

The chain couples TRBV28 to TRBJ1-4; no reliable D call. The CDR3 is made up of 12 amino acids. V lost 3 bases and J 13 bases, leaving 12 bases between the germline ends. Germline values: CDR1 MDHEN, CDR2 SYDVKM. CDR3 in amino acids: CASSFTGMGLFF. In DNA, the CDR3 is TGTGCCAGCAGTTTCACGGGGATGGGACTGTTTTTT. Filled out from reference TRBV28 and TRBJ1-4, the complete variable domain reads DVKVTQSSRYLVKRTGEKVFLECVQDMDHENMFWYRQDPGLGLRLIYFSYDVKMKEKGDIPEGYSVSREKKERFSLILESASTNQTSMYLCASSFTGMGLFFGSGTQLSVL.

The genes are TRBV18 and TRBJ2-3, with 10 bases lining up with TRBD2. Germline trimming cut 8 bases from V and 0 bases from J; bases unmatched to any gene: 2. Germline V CDR1 and CDR2: KGHSH, LQKENI. The CDR3 covers 14 residues. CDR3 coding DNA: TGTGCCAGCACACTAGCGGGGAGCACAGATACGCAGTATTTT. This gives the protein CASTLAGSTDTQYF.

The chain combines TRBV5-1 with TRBJ1-5; possible D gene TRBD1, 5 bases. The CDR3 has 16 residues. Germline V gene data show CDR1 as SGHRS and CDR2 as YFSETQ. V lost 0 bases and J 4 bases, leaving 14 bases between the germline ends. The CDR3 DNA reads as TGCGCCAGCAGCTTGGCCAAGAGCAGGGATAATCAGCCCCAGCATTTT. Amino acid sequence: CASSLAKSRDNQPQHF. The whole variable domain, remainder taken from reference TRBV5-1 and TRBJ1-5, is KAGVTQTPRYLIKTRGQQVTLSCSPISGHRSVSWYQQTPGQGLQFLFEYFSETQRNKGNFPGRFSGRQFSNSRSEMNVSTLELGDSALYLCASSLAKSRDNQPQHFGDGTRLSIL.

The chain uses TRBV27 and TRBJ2-2; the match to TRBD1 covers 7 bases. From germline, CDR1 is MNHEY and CDR2 SMNVEV (reference sequence). V lost 8 bases, J lost 2 bases, and 2 bases stayed unmatched. The length of the CDR3 is 13 residues. The CDR3 sequence is CASRDSNTGELFF. In nucleotides, the CDR3 is TGTGCCAGCCGGGACAGTAACACCGGGGAGCTGTTTTTT.